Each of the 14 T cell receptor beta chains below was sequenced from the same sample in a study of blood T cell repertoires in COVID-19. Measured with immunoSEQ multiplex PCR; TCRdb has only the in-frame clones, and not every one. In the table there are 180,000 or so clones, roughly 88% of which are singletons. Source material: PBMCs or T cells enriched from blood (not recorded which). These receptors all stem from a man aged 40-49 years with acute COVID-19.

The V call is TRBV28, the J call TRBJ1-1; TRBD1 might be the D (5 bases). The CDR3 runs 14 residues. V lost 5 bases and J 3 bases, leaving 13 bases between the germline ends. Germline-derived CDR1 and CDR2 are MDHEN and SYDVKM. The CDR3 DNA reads TGTGCCAGCAGTCTCCGGGGGGAGCACACTGAAGCTTTCTTT. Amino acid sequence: CASSLRGEHTEAFF.

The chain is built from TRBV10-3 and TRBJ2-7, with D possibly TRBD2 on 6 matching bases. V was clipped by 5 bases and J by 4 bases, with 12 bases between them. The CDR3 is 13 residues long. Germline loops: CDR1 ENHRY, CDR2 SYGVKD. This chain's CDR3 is CAISWGTDYEQYF. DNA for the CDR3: TGTGCCATCAGTTGGGGGACTGATTACGAGCAGTACTTC.

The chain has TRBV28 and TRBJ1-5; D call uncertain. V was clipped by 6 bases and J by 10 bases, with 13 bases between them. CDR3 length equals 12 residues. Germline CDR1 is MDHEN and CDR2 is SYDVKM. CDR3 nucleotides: TGTGCCAGCAGAGGCCCCGGAGAACCCCAGCATTTT. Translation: CASRGPGEPQHF.

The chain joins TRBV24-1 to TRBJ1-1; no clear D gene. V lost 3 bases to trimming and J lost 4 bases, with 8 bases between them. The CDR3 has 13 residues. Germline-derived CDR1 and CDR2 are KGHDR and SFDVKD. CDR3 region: CATSDTGSTEAFF. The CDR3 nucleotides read TGTGCCACCAGTGATACGGGGTCCACTGAAGCTTTCTTT.

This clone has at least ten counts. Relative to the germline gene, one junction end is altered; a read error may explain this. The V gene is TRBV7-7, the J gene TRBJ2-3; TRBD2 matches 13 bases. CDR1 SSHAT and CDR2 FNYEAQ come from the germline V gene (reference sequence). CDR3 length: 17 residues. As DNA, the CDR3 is TGTGCTAGCAGCTCCCGAACGGGACTAGCGGGATCAGATACGCAGTATTTT. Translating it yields CASSSRTGLAGSDTQYF.

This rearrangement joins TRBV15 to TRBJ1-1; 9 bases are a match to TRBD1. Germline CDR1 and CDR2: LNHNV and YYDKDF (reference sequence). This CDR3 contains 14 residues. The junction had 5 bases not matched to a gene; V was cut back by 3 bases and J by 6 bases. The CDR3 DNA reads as TGTGCCACCAGCAGCGACAGGGGGATTGCTGAAGCTTTCTTT. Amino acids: CATSSDRGIAEAFF.

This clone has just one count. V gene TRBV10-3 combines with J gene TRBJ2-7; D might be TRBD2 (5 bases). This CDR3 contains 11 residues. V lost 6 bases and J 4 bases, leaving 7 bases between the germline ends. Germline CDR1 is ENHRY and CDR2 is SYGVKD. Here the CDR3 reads CAIRGGYEQYF. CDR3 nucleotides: TGTGCCATCAGGGGCGGGTACGAGCAGTACTTC.

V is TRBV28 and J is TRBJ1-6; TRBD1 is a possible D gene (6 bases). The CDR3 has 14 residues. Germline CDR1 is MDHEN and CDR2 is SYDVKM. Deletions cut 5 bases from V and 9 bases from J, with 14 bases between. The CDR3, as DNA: TGTGCCAGCAGTATGGCGGGGGCCGTTTCACCCCTCCACTTT. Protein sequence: CASSMAGAVSPLHF.

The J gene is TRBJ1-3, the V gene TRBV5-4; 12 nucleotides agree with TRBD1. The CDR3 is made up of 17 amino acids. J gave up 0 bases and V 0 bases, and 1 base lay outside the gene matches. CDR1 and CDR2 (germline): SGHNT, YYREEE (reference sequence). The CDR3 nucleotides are TGTGCCAGCAGCTTGGGGGACAGGGGGCGCTCTGGAAACACCATATATTTT. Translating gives CASSLGDRGRSGNTIYF.

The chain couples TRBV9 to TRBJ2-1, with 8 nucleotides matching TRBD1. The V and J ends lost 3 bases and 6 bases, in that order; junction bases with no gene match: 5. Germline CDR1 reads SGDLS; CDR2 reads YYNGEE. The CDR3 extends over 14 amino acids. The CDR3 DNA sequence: TGTGCCAGCAGCGGACAAACAGGGGGCAATGAGCAGTTCTTC. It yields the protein CASSGQTGGNEQFF.

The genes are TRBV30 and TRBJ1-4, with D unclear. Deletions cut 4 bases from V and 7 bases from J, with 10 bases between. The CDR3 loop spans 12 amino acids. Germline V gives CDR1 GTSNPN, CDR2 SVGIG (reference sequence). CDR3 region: CAWNTAGEKLFF. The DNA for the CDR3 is TGTGCCTGGAATACGGCGGGTGAAAAACTGTTTTTT.

CDR3 region: CASSITAGTDTQYF. CDR3 sequence (DNA): TGTGCCAGCAGTATCACAGCGGGCACAGATACGCAGTATTTT. This chain connects TRBV27 to TRBJ2-3, with D possibly TRBD2 on 5 matching bases. V lost 5 bases, J lost 1 base, and 10 bases lay in between. Per the germline V gene, CDR1 is MNHEY and CDR2 is SMNVEV (reference sequence). The CDR3 has 14 residues.

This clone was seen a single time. CDR3 DNA: TGTGCCAGCAGCACCGGACAGGGAAACTACGAGCAGTACTTC. It codes for CASSTGQGNYEQYF. This sequence joins TRBV7-7 and TRBJ2-7; 8 nucleotides line up with TRBD1. The CDR3 has 14 amino acids. With 5 bases clipped from V and 3 bases from J, the junction kept 6 bases outside the gene matches. Germline V gene data show CDR1 as SSHAT and CDR2 as FNYEAQ (reference sequence).

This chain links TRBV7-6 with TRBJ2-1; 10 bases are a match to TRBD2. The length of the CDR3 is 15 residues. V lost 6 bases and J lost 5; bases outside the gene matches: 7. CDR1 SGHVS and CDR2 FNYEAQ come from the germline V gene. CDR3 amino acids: CASSWVAGGNNEQFF. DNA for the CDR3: TGTGCCAGCAGTTGGGTAGCGGGAGGCAACAATGAGCAGTTCTTC.